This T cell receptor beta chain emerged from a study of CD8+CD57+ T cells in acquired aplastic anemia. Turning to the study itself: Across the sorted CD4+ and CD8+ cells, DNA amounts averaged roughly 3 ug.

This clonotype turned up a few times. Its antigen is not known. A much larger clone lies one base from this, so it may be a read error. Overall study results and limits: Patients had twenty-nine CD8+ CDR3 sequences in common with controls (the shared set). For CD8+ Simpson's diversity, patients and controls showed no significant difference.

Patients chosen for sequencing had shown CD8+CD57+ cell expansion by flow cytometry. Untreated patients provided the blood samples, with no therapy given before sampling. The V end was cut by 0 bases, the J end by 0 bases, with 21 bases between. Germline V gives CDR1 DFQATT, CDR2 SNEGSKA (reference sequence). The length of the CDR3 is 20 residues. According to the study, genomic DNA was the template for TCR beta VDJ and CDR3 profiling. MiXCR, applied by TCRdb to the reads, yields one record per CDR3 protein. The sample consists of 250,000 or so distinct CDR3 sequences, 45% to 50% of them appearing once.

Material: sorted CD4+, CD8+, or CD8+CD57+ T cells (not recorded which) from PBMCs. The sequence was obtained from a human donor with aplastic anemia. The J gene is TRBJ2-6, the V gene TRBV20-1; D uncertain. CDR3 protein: CSARDGNQTKKHSGANVLTF. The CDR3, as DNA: TGCAGTGCTAGAGATGGCAACCAGACGAAAAAACACTCTGGGGCCAACGTCCTGACTTTC.